This T cell receptor beta chain was identified during a study of blood T cells in healthy people across ages. Findings of the study overall: Relative to aged donors, long-lived donors carried more naive CD4+ cells and displayed higher diversity. CMV infection status of these donors was not known.

A second PCR of roughly 6 to 12 cycles used a sample-barcoded 5' primer and a J-beta primer mix. One entry per CDR3 protein, called by TCRdb with MiXCR from the 5' RACE reads. This table holds more than 1,400,000 distinct CDR3 sequences, 42% found once. Concerning this clonotype: The antigen is unknown.

Peripheral blood was drawn, roughly 10 milliliters per donor. Material for sequencing was blood. The clonotype was recovered from a woman between 18 and 30 years old in good health.

CDR3 region: CSASTGLAPEAFF. CDR3 bases: TGCAGTGCTTCAACAGGGCTCGCCCCTGAAGCTTTCTTT. The rearrangement uses TRBV20-1 and TRBJ1-1; TRBD1 is a possible D gene (6 bases). V lost 5 bases and J 6 bases, leaving 16 bases between the germline ends. CDR3 length: 13 residues. Germline CDR1 reads DFQATT; CDR2 reads SNEGSKA (reference sequence).